Listed here is a single T cell receptor (beta chain). Its matching antigen is unknown. This entry belongs to a study of cytomegalovirus exposure and HLA in healthy donors. Looking at the study overall: One earlier analysis, a look at 150 million to 200 million T cells, found almost 120 million unique TCR beta sequences. Study outcomes and limitations: Presence/absence results assume similar sequencing depth per donor, which may not hold. Solely CMV serostatus was available to characterize immune exposure. A later analysis linked a missense variant in DCLRE1C to the trimming of TCR beta V and J genes.

Researchers ran the PCR with 60 Vbeta and 13 Jbeta primers. TCRdb keeps only in-frame clones here, not all; method: immunoSEQ multiplex PCR. The sample yields about 88,000 clones, about 69% seen once. Trimming cost V 0 bases and J 4 bases, with 13 bases left between them. The CDR3 loop spans 15 amino acids. The V gene's germline CDR1 is LGHNA and CDR2 YSLEER. This chain connects TRBV4-3 to TRBJ2-7; weak D call: TRBD1 (6 bases). The receptor comes from a woman aged 18-29 years in good health and CMV-seropositive. The sample consisted of PBMCs. The CDR3 loop is CASSQDPGEHYEQYF. The CDR3 DNA sequence: TGCGCCAGCAGCCAAGATCCAGGGGAGCATTACGAGCAGTACTTC.